This T cell receptor (beta chain) was profiled in a study of identical twins. Overall study results and limits: Zero-insertion analyses might be partly confounded by invariant T cells like MAIT and iNKT. High-abundance cord blood beta clonotypes had fewer insertions; memory repertoires showed none.

TCRdb analysed the 5' RACE reads with MiXCR anew, one entry per CDR3 protein. The table includes around 570,000 distinct CDR3 sequences, just under 10% detected once. Donors were all healthy Caucasians. This clonotype has more than one count but fewer than ten. The antigen remains unidentified. CDR1 is MGHDK, CDR2 SYGVNS, per germline. This CDR3 has 15 amino acids. V shed 9 bases, J shed 8 bases, and the junction held 16 bases outside the gene matches. The data also belong to a second study, concerning yellow fever vaccine responses in identical twins.

The V and J genes are TRBV25-1 and TRBJ2-1, with 7 bases fitting TRBD2. This clonotype was obtained from a woman between 18 and 29 years old in good health. Material for sequencing was PBMCs. The CDR3 reads CASTPRSGRAYEQFF. CDR3 DNA sequence: TGTGCCAGTACTCCCAGGTCGGGGAGGGCCTATGAGCAGTTCTTC.